This entry lists 26 T cell receptor beta chains sequenced from one sample in a study of shared clonotypes between healthy human individuals (dated by TCRdb to 2019 to 2021). The method behind the library was the immunoSEQ multiplex PCR assay. Drawn from immuneACCESS, this table holds only the in-frame rearrangements with V and J called that TCRdb kept. Clones are partly lost; checked studies trace under half to an unresolved V gene and leave the rest unexplained. This sample has 2 million to 2.5 million clones in its table, and about 90% of those were observed once. The ten largest clonotypes hold 0.37% of the sample. Sequencing was performed on naive CD4+ T cells from PBMCs. Interpreted using the paper, the cell subset or site label stands for: CD45RA+ positively selected. These receptors all come from a man in his late teens or twenties in good health. Some clones in this sample may be carry-over from other donors' samples.

This sequence joins TRBV29-1 and TRBJ1-2, with unresolved D. The CDR3 consists of 14 residues. The ends were cut back, 0 bases at V and 7 bases at J, with 15 bases in the middle. Germline assignment: CDR1 SQVTM and CDR2 ANQGSEA. The CDR3 loop reads CSVEDRRRSPGYTF. CDR3 sequence (DNA): TGCAGCGTTGAAGATCGGCGGCGGAGCCCTGGCTACACCTTC.

This clone was seen a single time. V and J are TRBV7-3 and TRBJ2-3; TRBD2 aligns across 16 bases. The trim removed 5 bases at V and 8 bases at J, leaving 4 bases unmatched. CDR1 SGHTA and CDR2 FQGTGA come from the germline V gene. The CDR3 is 15 residues long. This chain's CDR3 is CASSLGTSGRGTQYF. The DNA for the CDR3 is TGTGCCAGCAGCCTCGGGACTAGCGGGAGGGGTACGCAGTATTTT.

The V gene is TRBV19, the J gene TRBJ2-1; TRBD2 matches at 9 bases. The CDR3 extends over 14 amino acids. V lost 6 bases to trimming and J lost 7 bases; unmatched junction nucleotides: 7. The germline V gene has CDR1 LNHDA and CDR2 SQIVND (reference sequence). The CDR3 protein is CASRRRGGRNEQFF. CDR3 coding DNA: TGTGCCAGTAGGCGGCGGGGGGGTAGGAATGAGCAGTTCTTC.

V usage is TRBV28 and J usage is TRBJ2-1; 7 bases line up with TRBD2. The V gene end was trimmed by 7 bases and the J gene end by 3 bases; junction bases not matched to a gene: 12. This CDR3 contains 16 residues. Germline CDR1 MDHEN, CDR2 SYDVKM. The CDR3 coding sequence is TGTGCCAGCAACCCAACGGGAGGACCAATCTACAATGAGCAGTTCTTC. Translation: CASNPTGGPIYNEQFF.

CDR3: CASEDRNTGELFF. DNA of the CDR3: TGTGCCAGCGAGGACAGAAACACCGGGGAGCTGTTTTTT. The chain is built from TRBV28 and TRBJ2-2; TRBD1 is a possible D gene (6 bases). The CDR3 has 13 amino acids. Germline CDR1 is MDHEN and CDR2 is SYDVKM. V gave up 8 bases and J gave up 2 bases, with 9 bases separating them. Drawing the rest from reference TRBV28 and TRBJ2-2, the complete variable domain is DVKVTQSSRYLVKRTGEKVFLECVQDMDHENMFWYRQDPGLGLRLIYFSYDVKMKEKGDIPEGYSVSREKKERFSLILESASTNQTSMYLCASEDRNTGELFFGEGSRLTVL.

The genes are TRBV9 and TRBJ2-5; 9 positions agree with TRBD2. Germline assignment: CDR1 SGDLS and CDR2 YYNGEE. CDR3 size: 15 residues. Trimming removed 2 bases from V and 2 bases from J; junction bases left unmatched: 4. The CDR3: CASSVASGTQETQYF. The CDR3 DNA reads as TGTGCCAGCAGCGTTGCTAGCGGGACACAAGAGACCCAGTACTTC.

The chain links TRBV14 to TRBJ2-4; D is uncertain. The germline V gene has CDR1 SGHDN and CDR2 FVKESK. V was pared by 0 bases and J by 4 bases, with 4 bases between. CDR3 size: 13 residues. The CDR3 nucleotides read TGTGCCAGCAGCCAAGATCTGAAAAACATTCAGTACTTC. This encodes CASSQDLKNIQYF.

The gene calls are TRBV18 and TRBJ2-1, with 9 bases lining up with TRBD2. J was trimmed by 8 bases and V by 4 bases; bases with no gene match: 6. CDR1 is KGHSH and CDR2 is LQKENI in the germline V gene. The CDR3 runs to 14 residues. The CDR3 DNA sequence: TGTGCCAGCTCACTCTTGATAGCGGGGGATGAGCAGTTCTTC. Its protein is CASSLLIAGDEQFF.

The rearrangement links TRBV7-9 to TRBJ2-1; TRBD2 matches at 7 bases. Germline lookup yields CDR1 SEHNR and CDR2 FQNEAQ (reference sequence). The V gene end was trimmed by 5 bases and the J gene end by 1 base; junction bases not matched to a gene: 5. The CDR3 length is 15 residues. Here the CDR3 reads CASSPGGGSYNEQFF. CDR3 DNA: TGTGCCAGCAGCCCAGGCGGGGGATCCTACAATGAGCAGTTCTTC.

In regard to this clone: Other DNA sequences in this sample translate to the same CDR3. This chain joins TRBV5-1 and TRBJ1-3; possibly TRBD1 for D (5 bases). The ends were cut back, 0 bases at V and 0 bases at J, with 7 bases in the middle. This CDR3 has 15 residues. The germline CDR1 and CDR2 sequences are SGHRS and YFSETQ. The CDR3 here is CASSLGQNSGNTIYF. The CDR3 DNA is TGCGCCAGCAGCTTGGGACAGAACTCTGGAAACACCATATATTTT.

The chain recombines TRBV6-6 with TRBJ2-7; unclear D gene. This CDR3 spans 12 amino acids. Germline V gene lookup returns CDR1 MNHNY and CDR2 SVGAGI (reference sequence). The V end was cut by 5 bases, the J end by 0 bases, with 5 bases between. CDR3 nucleotides: TGTGCCAGCAGTATCGCCTCCTACGAGCAGTACTTC. Protein: CASSIASYEQYF.

This clone was recorded a few times. The chain combines TRBV28 with TRBJ2-7; D perhaps matches TRBD1 (6 bases). Germline CDR1 reads MDHEN; CDR2 reads SYDVKM. The CDR3 has 14 residues. Trimming shortened V by 6 bases and J by 6 bases, and 18 bases separated the two germline ends. The CDR3 is CASSPLRYRAEQYF. CDR3 sequence (DNA): TGTGCCAGCAGCCCTCTCAGATACAGGGCCGAGCAGTACTTC.

The V and J genes are TRBV28 and TRBJ2-2, with D possibly matching TRBD1 (5 bases). Trimming took 1 base from V and 5 from J, leaving 14 bases between them. The germline gives CDR1 MDHEN, CDR2 SYDVKM. The CDR3 covers 16 residues. This CDR3 reads CASSLLDSSLTGELFF. CDR3 in DNA: TGTGCCAGCAGTTTATTAGACAGCTCACTTACCGGGGAGCTGTTTTTT.

This sequence joins TRBV5-1 and TRBJ2-5; 10 bases are a match to TRBD1. The CDR3 is 14 residues long. The ends lost 6 bases at V and 2 bases at J; junction bases unmatched: 4. From germline, CDR1 is SGHRS and CDR2 YFSETQ. The CDR3 DNA sequence: TGCGCCAGCACTGGGACAGGGGCTCAAGAGACCCAGTACTTC. Its protein product is CASTGTGAQETQYF.

This clone appeared a single time. The chain carries TRBV18 and TRBJ1-3; no clear D. V was clipped by 0 bases and J by 4 bases, with 10 bases between them. This CDR3 region has 15 residues. CDR1 KGHSH and CDR2 LQKENI come from the germline V gene. The CDR3 nucleotides read TGTGCCAGCTCACCACCCGCCGGGGTCGGAAACACCATATATTTT. Translated: CASSPPAGVGNTIYF.

This sequence joins TRBV10-3 and TRBJ2-1; D is possibly TRBD2 (5 bases). V was shortened by 0 bases and J by 9 bases, with 9 bases between the two germline ends. CDR1 is ENHRY and CDR2 is SYGVKD in the germline V gene. The CDR3 is made up of 13 amino acids. CDR3 in amino acids: CAISESGEGEQFF. The CDR3 DNA reads as TGTGCCATCAGTGAGTCGGGCGAGGGTGAGCAGTTCTTC.

As for this clone: Different DNA sequences within this sample yield the same CDR3. The chain couples TRBV20-1 to TRBJ2-5, with unresolved D. This CDR3 has 10 residues. Germline V lookup: CDR1 DFQATT, CDR2 SNEGSKA (reference sequence). V shed 6 bases and J shed 3 bases, with 5 bases lying between them. CDR3: CSARKETQYF. The CDR3 DNA is TGCAGTGCGAGAAAAGAGACCCAGTACTTC.

The chain employs TRBV20-1 and TRBJ1-2; D uncertain. Per germline, CDR1 DFQATT and CDR2 SNEGSKA (reference sequence). V dropped 6 bases and J dropped 1 base, with 6 bases sitting between them. This CDR3 contains 11 residues. The CDR3 here is CSASFNYGYTF. DNA for the CDR3: TGCAGTGCCTCCTTTAACTATGGCTACACCTTC.

The CDR3 DNA sequence: TGTGCCAGCTCACATCCGGGACAGGGTCATCAGCCCCAGCATTTT. Residues: CASSHPGQGHQPQHF. The chain recombines TRBV18 with TRBJ1-5; 9 bases agree with TRBD1. The CDR3 sequence is 15 residues long. The ends lost 4 bases at V and 5 bases at J; junction bases unmatched: 6. In germline, CDR1 is KGHSH, CDR2 LQKENI.

This clone was observed once. The chain is built from TRBV30 and TRBJ2-7, with 12 bases lining up with TRBD2. Germline CDR1 reads GTSNPN; CDR2 reads SVGIG (reference sequence). With 2 bases clipped from V and 6 bases from J, the junction kept 5 bases outside the gene matches. The CDR3 is 14 amino acids. The CDR3 DNA sequence: TGTGCCTGGAGTCTGGGACTAGCGGGCAGCGAGCAGTACTTC. Translated: CAWSLGLAGSEQYF.

The gene calls are TRBV5-4 and TRBJ2-7; TRBD1 agrees at 9 bases. There are 14 residues in the CDR3. CDR1 is SGHNT, CDR2 YYREEE, per germline (reference sequence). V gave up 3 bases and J gave up 5 bases; unmatched junction bases: 6. CDR3 nucleotides: TGTGCCAGCAGCTCCGGGACAGGGAACCACGAGCAGTACTTC. The encoded protein is CASSSGTGNHEQYF.

The V gene is TRBV10-2, the J gene TRBJ1-4; D is unclear. CDR3 size: 14 residues. V lost 4 bases, J lost 8 bases, and 14 bases lay in between. Germline V gene lookup returns CDR1 WSHSY and CDR2 SAAADI. The CDR3 is CASSGTSPGEKLFF. The CDR3 bases are TGCGCCAGCAGTGGGACCTCTCCCGGGGAAAAACTGTTTTTT.

The chain couples TRBV6-5 to TRBJ2-7, with 13 bases fitting TRBD2. CDR1 and CDR2 (germline): MNHEY, SVGAGI. The CDR3 loop spans 15 amino acids. V lost 2 bases to trimming and J lost 4 bases; unmatched junction nucleotides: 2. The CDR3 nucleotides read TGTGCCAGCAGTTACAGGACTAGCGGGAGATACGAGCAGTACTTC. As protein: CASSYRTSGRYEQYF.

The chain is built from TRBV10-1 and TRBJ1-1, with D possibly TRBD1 on 5 matching bases. CDR1 WNHNN and CDR2 SYGVQD come from the germline V gene (reference sequence). CDR3 size: 14 residues. The V gene lost 2 bases and the J gene lost 2 bases, with 9 bases spanning the gap. In DNA form, the CDR3 reads TGCGCCAGCAGTGAGCAGGGCAAAAACACTGAAGCTTTCTTT. This sequence encodes CASSEQGKNTEAFF.

This clone was picked up one time. The chain is built from TRBV7-6 and TRBJ2-1, with 9 bases lining up with TRBD1. The J segment lost 4 bases and the V segment lost 4 bases, leaving 5 bases of the junction unmatched. There are 15 residues in the CDR3. Germline CDR1 SGHVS, CDR2 FNYEAQ. DNA of the CDR3: TGTGCCAGCAGCTCACAGGGGGCGCGGTACAATGAGCAGTTCTTC. Protein: CASSSQGARYNEQFF.

The chain has TRBV30 and TRBJ1-5; D unresolved. The CDR3 contains 13 residues. The V gene lost 4 bases and the J gene lost 7 bases, with 14 bases spanning the gap. Germline CDR1 and CDR2: GTSNPN and SVGIG (reference sequence). The CDR3 sequence: CAWTPPLGQPQHF. For the CDR3, the DNA is TGTGCCTGGACCCCACCGCTCGGGCAGCCCCAGCATTTT.